This entry describes one T cell receptor (beta chain). Its matching antigen is unknown. 5'RACE primed at constant segments yielded TCR alpha and TCR beta cDNA libraries bearing sample barcodes and UMIs. MiXCR, applied by TCRdb to the 5' RACE reads, yields one record per CDR3 protein. The sample has 260,000 or so distinct CDR3 sequences, 15% to 20% seen once. This entry comes from a study of T-cell memory formation after mild COVID-19. In the study overall: TCR clusters were largely donor specific. Overall study results and limits: The authors left the SARS-CoV-2 specificity of second-wave clones peaking on day 37 unconfirmed.

Germline lookup yields CDR1 KGHDR and CDR2 SFDVKD. CDR3 size: 12 residues. V lost 3 bases, J lost 6 bases, and 7 bases lay in between. The sample was PBMCs or a T cell subset sorted from them (not recorded which). This clonotype originated in a man aged 18 to 29 who had mild COVID-19 (a few samples of this study predate the infection). Cell type and time point are not known. V usage is TRBV24-1 and J usage is TRBJ1-2; D remains ambiguous. The CDR3 DNA follows: TGTGCCACCAGTGATCCCAGTCATGGCTACACCTTC. Translating it yields CATSDPSHGYTF.